Listed here is a single TCR beta chain. The time point: patch test 2, 6 weeks after DPC sensitization. Treatment: therapeutic diphenylcyclopropenone sensitization with weekly scalp DPC. Individual cDNA molecules had unique molecular identifiers attached to them by the library. TCRdb re-derived calls from the RACE reads in MiXCR, one entry per CDR3 protein. The sample holds tens of thousands of distinct CDR3 sequences, around 10% seen once. The data stem from a study of human T cells and chemical hapten exposure. The germline V and J ends were trimmed by 5 bases and 5 bases, with 16 bases remaining between them. Germline V lookup: CDR1 SQVTM, CDR2 ANQGSEA. The CDR3 extends over 14 amino acids.

J is TRBJ1-5 and V is TRBV29-1; D might be TRBD1 (6 bases). Source: whole blood, taken in connection with sensitization to the hapten diphenylcyclopropenone (DPC). The receptor was isolated from a woman in her forties or fifties with alopecia areata. Some clones in this sample may be carry-over from other donors' samples. CDR3 bases: TGCAGCGTTTCGGTGACAGGTGATTATCAGCCCCAGCATTTT. Its translation is CSVSVTGDYQPQHF.